This T cell receptor beta chain was documented in a study of Tregs in tolerant kidney transplant recipients. Sequencing used immunoSEQ multiplex PCR; TCRdb keeps in-frame clones, though not all of them. The top ten hold over 4% of the sample, which has some 88,000 clones, around nine tenths seen once. Germline CDR1 GTSNPN, CDR2 SVGIG (reference sequence). CDR3 size: 16 residues. Trimming pared 4 bases from V and 0 bases from J, leaving 16 bases between. Turning to this clone: Antigen: not known.

Unstimulated regulatory T cells (CD4+CD25+CD127-), CD4+CD25- non-regulatory cells, CD4 and CD8 cells were FACS-sorted from thawed PBMCs. Study-wide results and caveats: This study did not directly address biological reproducibility. Tregs expanded with activated donor B cells seemed most donor-specific.

The receptor was isolated from a human donor in good health. V usage is TRBV30 and J usage is TRBJ1-3; D unclear. Sequenced input: CD8+ T cells from blood. CDR3 amino acids: CAWTPVPWSSGNTIYF. CDR3 nucleotides: TGTGCCTGGACCCCGGTCCCGTGGAGCTCTGGAAACACCATATATTTT.